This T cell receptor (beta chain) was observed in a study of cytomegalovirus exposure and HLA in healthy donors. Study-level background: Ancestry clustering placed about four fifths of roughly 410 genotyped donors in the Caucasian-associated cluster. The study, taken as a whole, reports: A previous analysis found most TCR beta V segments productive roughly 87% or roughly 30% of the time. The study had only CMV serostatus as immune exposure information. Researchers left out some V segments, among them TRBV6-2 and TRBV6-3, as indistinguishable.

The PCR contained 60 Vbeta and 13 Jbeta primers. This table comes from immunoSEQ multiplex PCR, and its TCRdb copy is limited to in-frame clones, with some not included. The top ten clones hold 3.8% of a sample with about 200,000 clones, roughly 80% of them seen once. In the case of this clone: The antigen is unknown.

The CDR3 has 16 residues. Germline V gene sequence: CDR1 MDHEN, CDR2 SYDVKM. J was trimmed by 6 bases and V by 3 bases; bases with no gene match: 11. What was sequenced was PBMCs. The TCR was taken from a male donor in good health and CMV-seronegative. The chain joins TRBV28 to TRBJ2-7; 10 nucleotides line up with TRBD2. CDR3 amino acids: CASSFIAGGSSVEQYF. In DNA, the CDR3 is TGTGCCAGCAGTTTTATAGCGGGAGGATCCTCGGTCGAGCAGTACTTC.